The clone carrying this T cell receptor beta chain was seen only a few times. Its antigen is unknown. TRB rearrangements spanning V, D and J were amplified using mixed TRB-A/B primers. TCRdb re-derived calls from the multiplex PCR reads in MiXCR, one entry per CDR3 protein. This sample has thousands of distinct CDR3 sequences; 23% occur once, and the top ten carry under 30%. This sample is part of a study of T cell repertoires in aging, cancer and after chemotherapy. Study-wide background: The whole study produced a dataset of some 9 million TCR reads. Notes on the study in general: Untreated cancer patients had significantly lower blood TCR diversity than age-matched healthy donors. In cancer patients, declining TCR diversity with age involved lost richness and lost evenness.

The junction had 7 bases not matched to a gene; V was cut back by 4 bases and J by 4 bases. The CDR3 is 14 amino acids. CDR1 SGHKS and CDR2 YYEKEE come from the germline V gene (reference sequence). Amplification of TCR beta used genomic DNA extracted from peripheral blood. This receptor was identified in a human donor in good health. The donor label of this sample is uncertain. The V and J genes are TRBV5-5 and TRBJ1-1; 7 nucleotides agree with TRBD1. The specimen was blood. In nucleotides, the CDR3 is TGTGCCAGCAGCGCCAAGACAGGGATCACTGAAGCTTTCTTT. It specifies CASSAKTGITEAFF.